This is a list of T cell receptor beta chains from one sample in a study of shared clonotypes between healthy human individuals. Clones were read by immunoSEQ multiplex PCR, and TCRdb kept only the in-frame ones, dropping some. The sample lists around 1.9 million clones; around 93% were seen once. Sequenced input: naive CD8+ T cells from PBMCs. The receptors were gathered from a man younger than 35 in good health. Some clones in this sample may be carry-over from other donors' samples. Each CDR3 is given with its conserved first and last residue. The D gene is left open where the match is weak. Only some rows state a clone size, as once, few, many or a class for expanded clones.

d_gene: -
j_gene: TRBJ2-6
abundance: -
v_gene: TRBV6-4
CDR3nt: TGTGCCAGGCGGCGGGATAACACCTTC
CDR3aa: CARRRDNTF

d_gene: TRBD1
j_gene: TRBJ2-7
abundance: -
v_gene: TRBV19
CDR3nt: TGTGCCAGCGGGGTACAGGGGTTCCACGAGCAGTACTTC
CDR3aa: CASGVQGFHEQYF

d_gene: TRBD2
j_gene: TRBJ2-1
abundance: -
v_gene: TRBV7-9
CDR3nt: TGTGCCAGCAGCCATGGGCCTAGCGGGAGTAAAGATGAGCAGTTCTTC
CDR3aa: CASSHGPSGSKDEQFF

d_gene: TRBD1
j_gene: TRBJ1-1
abundance: -
v_gene: TRBV7-9
CDR3nt: TGTGCCAGCATCGGGCCGGGACAGCCCCTGGGGACTGAAGCTTTCTTT
CDR3aa: CASIGPGQPLGTEAFF

d_gene: -
j_gene: TRBJ2-1
abundance: -
v_gene: TRBV20-1
CDR3nt: TGCAGTGCTAGGGACAATGAGCAGTTCTTC
CDR3aa: CSARDNEQFF

d_gene: -
j_gene: TRBJ2-1
abundance: -
v_gene: TRBV7-9
CDR3nt: TGTGCCAGCAGCCCCCGACTGAACAATGAGCAGTTCTTC
CDR3aa: CASSPRLNNEQFF

d_gene: TRBD1
j_gene: TRBJ2-7
abundance: -
v_gene: TRBV28
CDR3nt: TGTGCCAGCAGTCCCGAATTGACAGGGACCTACGAGCAGTACTTC
CDR3aa: CASSPELTGTYEQYF

d_gene: TRBD1
j_gene: TRBJ2-7
abundance: -
v_gene: TRBV6-1
CDR3nt: TGTGCCAGCAGTGATAGGGACAGGAGGACCTACGAGCAGTACTTC
CDR3aa: CASSDRDRRTYEQYF

d_gene: -
j_gene: TRBJ2-1
abundance: -
v_gene: TRBV19
CDR3nt: TGTGCCAGTACCCTCGGGACCCAGGTGGGTGAGCAGTTCTTC
CDR3aa: CASTLGTQVGEQFF

d_gene: -
j_gene: TRBJ1-1
abundance: -
v_gene: TRBV9
CDR3nt: TGTGCCAGCAGCGTAGCAGGGACCGAAGCTTTCTTT
CDR3aa: CASSVAGTEAFF

d_gene: -
j_gene: TRBJ1-1
abundance: -
v_gene: TRBV7-9
CDR3nt: TGTGCCAGCAGCCCGGCCCGGGGGGCGAGGCAGAACACTGAAGCTTTCTTT
CDR3aa: CASSPARGARQNTEAFF

d_gene: -
j_gene: TRBJ1-1
abundance: -
v_gene: TRBV28
CDR3nt: TGTGCCAGCAGTTTAAGGTTGAACACTGAAGCTTTCTTT
CDR3aa: CASSLRLNTEAFF

d_gene: -
j_gene: TRBJ1-5
abundance: -
v_gene: TRBV11-2
CDR3nt: TGTGCCAGCAGCCCCGTGCCGCGTTATAGCAATCAGCCCCAGCATTTT
CDR3aa: CASSPVPRYSNQPQHF

d_gene: -
j_gene: TRBJ1-1
abundance: -
v_gene: TRBV9
CDR3nt: TGTGCCAGCAGCGTGGGGGCTGGCACTGAAGCTTTCTTT
CDR3aa: CASSVGAGTEAFF

d_gene: -
j_gene: TRBJ1-3
abundance: -
v_gene: TRBV28
CDR3nt: TGTGCCAGCAGTCCCTCCCTCAAATTAGGGGGAAACACCATATATTTT
CDR3aa: CASSPSLKLGGNTIYF

d_gene: -
j_gene: TRBJ1-5
abundance: -
v_gene: TRBV6-5
CDR3nt: TGTGCCAGCAGTTACTCTGAGGGCTATCAGCCCCAGCATTTT
CDR3aa: CASSYSEGYQPQHF

d_gene: -
j_gene: TRBJ2-3
abundance: -
v_gene: TRBV10-3
CDR3nt: TGTGCCATCAGTGAGTTGCAGACTAGCACAGATACGCAGTATTTT
CDR3aa: CAISELQTSTDTQYF

d_gene: TRBD1
j_gene: TRBJ1-1
abundance: -
v_gene: TRBV6-6
CDR3nt: TGTGCCAGCACCCGGGACAGCCCAATGATGAACACTGAAGCTTTCTTT
CDR3aa: CASTRDSPMMNTEAFF

d_gene: -
j_gene: TRBJ2-3
abundance: once
v_gene: TRBV7-9
CDR3nt: TGTGCCAGCAGCTTAATGAGGACAGATACGCAGTATTTT
CDR3aa: CASSLMRTDTQYF

d_gene: -
j_gene: TRBJ2-7
abundance: -
v_gene: TRBV29-1
CDR3nt: TGCAGCGTTTACGCACACCGCTACGAGCAGTACTTC
CDR3aa: CSVYAHRYEQYF

d_gene: -
j_gene: TRBJ1-1
abundance: -
v_gene: TRBV6-1
CDR3nt: TGTGCCAGCAGTGAAGCGGGCCAGGGACTCCCAGAAGCTTTCTTT
CDR3aa: CASSEAGQGLPEAFF

d_gene: -
j_gene: TRBJ2-6
abundance: -
v_gene: TRBV21-1
CDR3nt: TGTGCCAGCAGCTTCCGACGGAACTCTGGGGCCAACGTCCTGACTTTC
CDR3aa: CASSFRRNSGANVLTF

d_gene: -
j_gene: TRBJ1-4
abundance: once
v_gene: TRBV7-9
CDR3nt: TGTGCCAGCAGCTCGGCCTCGAATCTTGTGAATAATGAAAAACTGTTTTTT
CDR3aa: CASSSASNLVNNEKLFF

d_gene: TRBD2
j_gene: TRBJ2-1
abundance: -
v_gene: TRBV25-1
CDR3nt: TGTGCCAGCAGTGATCCTACAAGTTCTAGCGGGAGCTACAATGAGCAGTTCTTC
CDR3aa: CASSDPTSSSGSYNEQFF

d_gene: -
j_gene: TRBJ2-1
abundance: -
v_gene: TRBV7-9
CDR3nt: TGTGCCAGCAGCTTACCGGGCAATGAGCAGTTCTTC
CDR3aa: CASSLPGNEQFF

d_gene: -
j_gene: TRBJ2-7
abundance: -
v_gene: TRBV11-2
CDR3nt: TGTGCCAGCAGCTTAGAACTAGGCTACGAGCAGTACTTC
CDR3aa: CASSLELGYEQYF

d_gene: -
j_gene: TRBJ2-5
abundance: once
v_gene: TRBV9
CDR3nt: TGTGCCAGCAGCGTAAATCCAGGGTCCGAGGAGACCCAGTACTTC
CDR3aa: CASSVNPGSEETQYF

d_gene: -
j_gene: TRBJ2-2
abundance: -
v_gene: TRBV9
CDR3nt: TGTGCCAGCAGCGTCGGGGGCACCGGGGAGCTGTTTTTT
CDR3aa: CASSVGGTGELFF

d_gene: TRBD1
j_gene: TRBJ1-3
abundance: -
v_gene: TRBV19
CDR3nt: TGTGCCAGTACGACAGGGGGCATCCCCTACACCATATATTTT
CDR3aa: CASTTGGIPYTIYF

d_gene: -
j_gene: TRBJ2-7
abundance: -
v_gene: TRBV4-1
CDR3nt: TGCGCCAGCAGCCCCCGGGATAGTGGAAGCTCCTACGAGCAGTACTTC
CDR3aa: CASSPRDSGSSYEQYF

d_gene: -
j_gene: TRBJ2-5
abundance: once
v_gene: TRBV28
CDR3nt: TGTGCCAGCAGTTTACTTCTTGGTACGGTCCAGTACTTC
CDR3aa: CASSLLLGTVQYF

d_gene: TRBD2
j_gene: TRBJ2-7
abundance: -
v_gene: TRBV29-1
CDR3nt: TGCAGCGTGCTCGGGACTAGCGGGGAAAGCTCCTACGAGCAGTACTTC
CDR3aa: CSVLGTSGESSYEQYF

d_gene: -
j_gene: TRBJ2-5
abundance: -
v_gene: TRBV4-2
CDR3nt: TGTGCCAGCAGCCAAGAGTGGGAGTCCGAGACCCAGTACTTC
CDR3aa: CASSQEWESETQYF